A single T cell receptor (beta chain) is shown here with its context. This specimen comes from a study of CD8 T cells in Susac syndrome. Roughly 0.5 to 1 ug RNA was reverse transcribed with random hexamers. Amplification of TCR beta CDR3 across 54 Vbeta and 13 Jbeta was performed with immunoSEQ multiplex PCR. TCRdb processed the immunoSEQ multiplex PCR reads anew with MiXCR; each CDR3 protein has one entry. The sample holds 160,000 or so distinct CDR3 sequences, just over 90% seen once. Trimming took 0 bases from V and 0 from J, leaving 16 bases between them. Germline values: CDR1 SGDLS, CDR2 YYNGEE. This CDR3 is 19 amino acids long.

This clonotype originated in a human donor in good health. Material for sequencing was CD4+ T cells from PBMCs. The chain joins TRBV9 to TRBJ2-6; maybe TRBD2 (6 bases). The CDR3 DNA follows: TGTGCCAGCAGCGTAGGCGCTAGCGCAAAATTCTCTGGGGCCAACGTCCTGACTTTC. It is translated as CASSVGASAKFSGANVLTF.